A single sample gave rise to the 27 T cell receptor beta chains below, sequenced in a study of identical twins. TCRdb redid the calling of the 5' RACE reads with MiXCR, one entry per CDR3 protein. The data contain under 350,000 distinct CDR3 sequences, less than 9.5% of them singletons. The sample was also reused in another study, on yellow fever vaccine responses in identical twins.

The source material was CD8+ T cells sorted from blood. These receptors were collected from a young woman in good health.

In this sample, this clonotype turned up many times. The chain is built from TRBV27 and TRBJ2-2; perhaps TRBD1 as D (6 bases). The germline CDR1 and CDR2 sequences are MNHEY and SMNVEV (reference sequence). The CDR3 totals 15 residues. Trimming left V 6 bases short and J 5 bases short, with 16 bases between. The CDR3 coding sequence is TGTGCCAGCAGGACTTGGCGAACAGGGACCGGGGAGCTGTTTTTT. This sequence encodes CASRTWRTGTGELFF.

This clonotype showed up many times. The chain has TRBV6-5 and TRBJ2-7; D unclear. CDR3 length equals 13 residues. Trimming removed 0 bases at V and 6 bases at J, with 9 bases between. Germline V gene sequence: CDR1 MNHEY, CDR2 SVGAGI. As DNA, the CDR3 is TGTGCCAGCAGTTACTCGTCAGTTACCGAGCAGTACTTC. Amino acids: CASSYSSVTEQYF.

This clonotype has more than one count but fewer than ten. V usage is TRBV29-1 and J usage is TRBJ2-1; 11 bases map to TRBD2. This CDR3 spans 14 amino acids. Looked up from germline, CDR1 is SQVTM and CDR2 is ANQGSEA. Trimming took 2 bases from V and 8 from J; bases not matched to a gene: 5. CDR3 DNA: TGCAGCGTTGAAACTAGCGGGAGCCTCGATGAGCAGTTCTTC. Protein: CSVETSGSLDEQFF.

The chain employs TRBV20-1 and TRBJ2-3; D ambiguous. The CDR3 has 15 residues. From germline, CDR1 is DFQATT and CDR2 SNEGSKA (reference sequence). Trimming left V 3 bases short and J 5 bases short, with 18 bases between. CDR3 residues: CSASGRGVVLDTQYF. The CDR3 region has the DNA TGCAGTGCTAGTGGCAGAGGAGTTGTTTTAGATACGCAGTATTTT.

Only a few counts were recorded for this clonotype. The CDR3 DNA sequence: TGTGCCAGCACCTATGGTAGGGCGGGGGAGACCCAGTACTTC. Encoded protein: CASTYGRAGETQYF. The chain joins TRBV6-1 to TRBJ2-5; D perhaps matches TRBD2 (6 bases). The CDR3 totals 14 residues. CDR1 and CDR2 from the germline V gene are MNHNS and SASEGT. Trimming took off 7 bases at V and 5 bases at J, with 17 bases between the two ends.

The J gene is TRBJ2-7, the V gene TRBV6-5, with TRBD2 identical over 9 bases. Trimming took 4 bases from V and 6 from J; bases not matched to a gene: 13. The CDR3 length is 16 residues. CDR1 and CDR2 (germline): MNHEY, SVGAGI. The CDR3 sequence: CASSSPITGTSSEQYF. CDR3 coding DNA: TGTGCCAGCAGTTCCCCTATTACCGGGACTAGCTCCGAGCAGTACTTC.

This clonotype was detected a few times. The rearrangement links TRBV10-3 to TRBJ2-3; D not certain. The CDR3 length is 14 residues. V dropped 2 bases and J dropped 1 base, with 7 bases sitting between them. The germline gives CDR1 ENHRY, CDR2 SYGVKD. In DNA, the CDR3 is TGTGCCATCAGTGAGAAAGGACGCACAGATACGCAGTATTTT. Translating gives CAISEKGRTDTQYF.

This CDR3 is CASSPRLGTRTPYEQYF. CDR3 sequence (DNA): TGTGCCAGCAGCCCGCGTCTCGGGACACGAACCCCCTACGAGCAGTACTTC. The rearrangement joins TRBV7-9 to TRBJ2-7; weak D call: TRBD1 (6 bases). The CDR3 extends over 17 amino acids. CDR1 and CDR2 (germline): SEHNR, FQNEAQ (reference sequence). Trimming took off 5 bases at V and 2 bases at J, with 22 bases between the two ends.

V is TRBV28 and J is TRBJ2-3; TRBD2 agrees at 10 bases. This CDR3 is built from 17 residues. The germline V gene has CDR1 MDHEN and CDR2 SYDVKM. V was clipped by 2 bases and J by 3 bases; unmatched bases: 8. CDR3 sequence reads: CASSLTSGIGGTDTQYF. As DNA, the CDR3 is TGTGCCAGCAGTTTAACTAGCGGGATCGGTGGTACAGATACGCAGTATTTT.

This clonotype was seen ten or more times. V usage is TRBV27 and J usage is TRBJ1-4; D is perhaps TRBD1 (6 bases). The CDR3 covers 15 residues. Deletions cut 1 base from V and 5 bases from J, with 11 bases between. CDR1 and CDR2 from the germline V gene are MNHEY and SMNVEV (reference sequence). The CDR3 DNA sequence: TGTGCCAGCAGTTTATATTTCGGACAGAATGAAAAACTGTTTTTT. The encoded protein is CASSLYFGQNEKLFF.

This clonotype has only a few counts. The chain joins TRBV5-6 to TRBJ2-2, with 7 bases fitting TRBD1. Germline V gene sequence: CDR1 SGHDT, CDR2 YYEEEE. The CDR3 consists of 17 residues. Trimming at V came to 2 bases and at J to 7 bases, leaving 14 bases not matched to a gene. CDR3 region: CASSFGLIGGANGELFF. In nucleotides, the CDR3 is TGTGCCAGCAGCTTTGGGTTGATAGGGGGCGCGAACGGGGAGCTGTTTTTT.

This clonotype was observed a few times. The V and J genes are TRBV7-8 and TRBJ2-1; D possibly corresponds to TRBD1 (5 bases). CDR3 length: 15 amino acids. Germline V gene data show CDR1 as SGHVS and CDR2 as FQNEAQ. Trimming removed 7 bases from V and 5 bases from J, with 18 bases in between. The CDR3 bases are TGTGCCAGCAACAGCCCGGCCGGACAACACAATGAGCAGTTCTTC. As protein: CASNSPAGQHNEQFF.

V usage is TRBV3-1 and J usage is TRBJ2-6, with 8 nucleotides matching TRBD1. The CDR3 contains 18 residues. J gave up 0 bases and V 1 base, and 5 bases lay outside the gene matches. In germline, CDR1 is LGHDT, CDR2 YNNKEL (reference sequence). CDR3 bases: TGTGCCAGCAGCCAAGTGTGGACAGGGATCTCTGGGGCCAACGTCCTGACTTTC. Protein product: CASSQVWTGISGANVLTF. Full variable domain (outside the CDR3, taken from reference TRBV3-1 and TRBJ2-6): DTAVSQTPKYLVTQMGNDKSIKCEQNLGHDTMYWYKQDSKKFLKIMFSYNNKELIINETVPNRFSPKSPDKAHLNLHINSLELGDSAVYFCASSQVWTGISGANVLTFGAGSRLTVL.

The chain joins TRBV11-2 to TRBJ2-7; 10 positions match TRBD1. The ends lost 4 bases at V and 3 bases at J; junction bases unmatched: 6. The germline V gene has CDR1 SGHAT and CDR2 FQNNGV. This CDR3 is built from 15 residues. The CDR3 is CASSSPWDRGYEQYF. CDR3 bases: TGTGCCAGCAGCTCGCCTTGGGACAGGGGCTACGAGCAGTACTTC.

This clonotype was counted between two and nine times. The V and J genes are TRBV7-2 and TRBJ2-7; D not resolved. Germline-derived CDR1 and CDR2 are SGHTA and FQGNSA. Trimming left V 5 bases short and J 2 bases short, with 16 bases between. This CDR3 is built from 15 residues. DNA for the CDR3: TGTGCCAGCAGCATGGGGTTGGGCTGGGCCTACGAGCAGTACTTC. This codes for CASSMGLGWAYEQYF.

This clonotype was picked up many times. The gene calls are TRBV12-3 or TRBV12-4 and TRBJ2-7, with D tentatively TRBD1 (5 bases). The CDR3 contains 15 residues. V was cut by 1 base and J by 4 bases, with 14 bases left in between. The CDR3 DNA follows: TGTGCCAGCAGTTTAGAGGGGTCCGTAGAGTACGAGCAGTACTTC. It translates to CASSLEGSVEYEQYF.

This clonotype was recorded a few times. The chain combines TRBV2 with TRBJ1-1; 9 nucleotides line up with TRBD1. This CDR3 comprises 13 residues. V was pared by 6 bases and J by 4 bases, with 3 bases of the junction left unmatched. The germline CDR1 and CDR2 sequences are SNHLY and FYNNEI. The CDR3 region is CASRDRGGTEAFF. CDR3 DNA sequence: TGTGCCAGCAGGGACAGGGGCGGCACTGAAGCTTTCTTT.

This clonotype showed up just once. The chain is built from TRBV6-5 and TRBJ2-1; D is tentatively TRBD1 or TRBD2 (5 bases each). The length of the CDR3 is 15 residues. Germline V gene sequence: CDR1 MNHEY, CDR2 SVGAGI. V was cut by 4 bases and J by 0 bases, with 10 bases left in between. CDR3 coding DNA: TGTGCCAGCAGTTCCCGGGACCTCTCCTACAATGAGCAGTTCTTC. Protein: CASSSRDLSYNEQFF.

The table lists this clonotype with a few counts. The V gene is TRBV4-2, the J gene TRBJ2-3; D uncertain. Germline values: CDR1 LGHNA, CDR2 YNFKEQ. This CDR3 spans 14 amino acids. V shed 3 bases and J shed 4 bases, with 11 bases lying between them. CDR3 sequence: CASSQERLSDTQYF. The CDR3 DNA follows: TGTGCCAGCAGCCAGGAGAGGCTTTCAGATACGCAGTATTTT.

This clonotype was observed at least ten times. The CDR3 coding sequence is TGCGCCAGCAGCGACCGGACAGGGGGCAGTGGCTACACCTTC. Its protein is CASSDRTGGSGYTF. The chain is built from TRBV4-1 and TRBJ1-2; 11 bases map to TRBD1. CDR3 length equals 14 residues. Germline CDR1 and CDR2: MGHRA and YSYEKL. With V trimmed by 5 bases and J by 7 bases, 6 bases remained unmatched.

This clonotype came up a few times. This rearrangement joins TRBV20-1 to TRBJ2-7; D remains unclear. This CDR3 is 18 amino acids long. Trimming took 0 bases from V and 7 from J, leaving 28 bases between them. Germline CDR1 DFQATT, CDR2 SNEGSKA (reference sequence). DNA for the CDR3: TGCAGTGCTAGAGATGGGGTAGTAGAAGGAGCTGTCCACATTGAGCAGTACTTC. Protein product: CSARDGVVEGAVHIEQYF.

This clonotype was recorded a few times. The CDR3 region has the DNA TGTGCCAGCAGTGAGTCAGGGAACCCCTACAATGAGCAGTTCTTC. As protein: CASSESGNPYNEQFF. The chain combines TRBV2 with TRBJ2-1, with D possibly TRBD1 on 5 matching bases. The germline V gene has CDR1 SNHLY and CDR2 FYNNEI. Trimming removed 3 bases from V and 2 bases from J, with 11 bases in between. This CDR3 has 15 residues.

The V call is TRBV20-1, the J call TRBJ2-3; D is undetermined. Looked up from germline, CDR1 is DFQATT and CDR2 is SNEGSKA (reference sequence). The CDR3 runs 14 residues. The V gene lost 3 bases and the J gene lost 3 bases, with 13 bases spanning the gap. The CDR3 loop reads CSARSPVGTDTQYF. CDR3 nucleotide sequence: TGCAGTGCTAGGTCCCCGGTGGGGACAGATACGCAGTATTTT.

This clonotype appeared a few times. This chain joins TRBV7-2 and TRBJ2-5; 10 bases align to TRBD2. V lost 4 bases to trimming and J lost 5 bases; unmatched junction nucleotides: 10. This CDR3 is 16 amino acids long. Germline V gene data show CDR1 as SGHTA and CDR2 as FQGNSA. This chain's CDR3 is CASSSSIAGGRETQYF. The CDR3 bases are TGTGCCAGCAGCTCGTCGATAGCGGGGGGCAGGGAGACCCAGTACTTC.

The J gene is TRBJ2-5, the V gene TRBV11-2; 9 bases align to TRBD2. V lost 5 bases and J lost 2; bases outside the gene matches: 9. Germline lookup yields CDR1 SGHAT and CDR2 FQNNGV. The CDR3 sequence is 16 residues long. As DNA, the CDR3 is TGTGCCAGCAGCCCACACGGGACTAGCCCTCAAGAGACCCAGTACTTC. Translated, it gives CASSPHGTSPQETQYF.

This clonotype was observed a few times. The chain links TRBV4-1 to TRBJ2-7, with 9 bases that match TRBD1. The V gene's germline CDR1 is MGHRA and CDR2 YSYEKL. The length of the CDR3 is 15 residues. With 2 bases clipped from V and 3 bases from J, the junction kept 5 bases outside the gene matches. In DNA, the CDR3 is TGCGCCAGCAGCCAACATACAGGGGGCCGCTACGAGCAGTACTTC. As protein: CASSQHTGGRYEQYF.

This clonotype showed up many times. The J gene is TRBJ1-6, the V gene TRBV5-1; perhaps TRBD1 as D (6 bases). The CDR3 loop spans 16 amino acids. V shed 1 base and J shed 6 bases, with 14 bases lying between them. Per germline, CDR1 SGHRS and CDR2 YFSETQ. The CDR3 DNA sequence: TGCGCCAGCAGCTTGATCGGGGGCGAAACTAATTCACCCCTCCACTTT. Its translation: CASSLIGGETNSPLHF.